These T cell receptor beta chains were read from a single sample in a study of siplizumab effects on memory and regulatory T cells. TCRdb keeps only in-frame clones here, not all; method: immunoSEQ multiplex PCR. The sample shows some 100,000 clones, about 95% of them seen only once. The sequenced material came from Tregs sorted from blood. The receptors originated from a human donor in good health. Each CDR3 is given with its conserved first and last residue. The D gene is left open where the match is weak. Size is omitted from some rows. Given values are once, few, many or a class for expanded clones.

>TRBV10-3|TRBJ1-5|-|-
TGTGCCATCAGGTCTTCAGGGAGCAATCAGCCCCAGCATTTT
CAIRSSGSNQPQHF
>TRBV6-1|TRBJ1-6|-|-
TGTGCCAGCAGTGAACGGCGGAGCGGGTGGAATTCACCCCTCCACTTT
CASSERRSGWNSPLHF
>TRBV28|TRBJ1-2|-|once
TGTGCCAGCAGTGGAGTGTATGGCTACACCTTC
CASSGVYGYTF
>TRBV7-8|TRBJ2-1|TRBD2|-
TGTGCCAGCACCCAGCGTCCGCTAGCGGGAGTCCCCGGGCAGTTCTTC
CASTQRPLAGVPGQFF
>TRBV2|TRBJ2-6|-|-
TGTGCCAGCAGTACCAGGGGCCCCATCTCTGGGGCCAACGTCCTGACTTTC
CASSTRGPISGANVLTF
>TRBV5-6|TRBJ2-7|-|-
TGTGCCAGCAGCTTGGCGGGGGTGGGCGTGCAGTACTTC
CASSLAGVGVQYF
>TRBV7-6|TRBJ2-7|TRBD2|once
TGTGCCAGCAGCTTAGGTGCGGGAGGCCTACACTACGAGCAGTACTTC
CASSLGAGGLHYEQYF
>TRBV10-1|TRBJ1-1|-|few
TGCGCCAGCAGTGAGTCGCCGGGGAACACTGAAGCTTTCTTT
CASSESPGNTEAFF
>TRBV5-1|TRBJ2-4|-|-
TGCGCCAGCAGCTCGGACCAAAATCTAGCCAAAAACATTCAGTACTTC
CASSSDQNLAKNIQYF
>TRBV9|TRBJ1-2|-|-
TGTGCCAGCAGCGTATACCCGGACCAAACTGGCTACACCTTC
CASSVYPDQTGYTF
>TRBV7-9|TRBJ2-7|-|-
TGTGCCAGCAGCTTAGGGACAGCGATTAGCTCCTACGAGCAGTACTTC
CASSLGTAISSYEQYF
>TRBV2|TRBJ2-7|-|-
TGTGCCAGCATGGGACATGACGAGCAGTACTTC
CASMGHDEQYF
>TRBV2|TRBJ2-1|-|-
TGTGCCAGCGGAGGGGTCTCCTACAATGAGCAGTTCTTC
CASGGVSYNEQFF
>TRBV5-6|TRBJ2-2|-|-
TGTGCCAGCAGCTTCGGGGTCCTTACCGGGGAGCTGTTTTTT
CASSFGVLTGELFF
>TRBV5-4|TRBJ2-1|TRBD1|-
TGTGCCAGCAGCGGCTGGGACAGGGTCAACAATGAGCAGTTCTTC
CASSGWDRVNNEQFF
>TRBV2|TRBJ1-1|-|-
TGTGCCAGCACCTTGACAGGTCTACCAAACACTGAAGCTTTCTTT
CASTLTGLPNTEAFF
>TRBV30|TRBJ2-2|TRBD2|-
TGTGCCTGGAATCCGCGGGAGCGCACCGGGGAGCTGTTTTTT
CAWNPRERTGELFF
>TRBV2|TRBJ2-3|-|-
TGTGCCAGCAGTGCCAGGGGCGCCATAGGTGGCACAGATACGCAGTATTTT
CASSARGAIGGTDTQYF
>TRBV7-6|TRBJ1-1|TRBD1|-
TGTGCCAGCAGCCCGAGGACAGGGAGGGGGAACACTGAAGCTTTCTTT
CASSPRTGRGNTEAFF
>TRBV28|TRBJ1-4|TRBD1|-
TGTGCCAGCAGTGGGGACAGGGAGGGTTATGAAAAACTGTTTTTT
CASSGDREGYEKLFF
>TRBV28|TRBJ1-3|-|once
TGTGCCAGCAGTTTACATAACTCTGGAAACACCATATATTTT
CASSLHNSGNTIYF
>TRBV6-5|TRBJ2-1|-|-
TGTGCCAGCAGCCGAGGACTGAGCCCGGGCAATGAGCAGTTCTTC
CASSRGLSPGNEQFF
>TRBV4-1|TRBJ2-1|-|-
TGCGCCAGCAGCCAAGTGTACAATGAGCAGTTCTTC
CASSQVYNEQFF
>TRBV6-5|TRBJ1-2|TRBD1|-
TGTGCCAGCAGTTACGCCGGGACAGCCTATGGCTACACCTTC
CASSYAGTAYGYTF
>TRBV2|TRBJ1-2|-|-
TGTGCCAGCAGTGTGGCAGGCCGCTATGGCTACACCTTC
CASSVAGRYGYTF
>TRBV5-1|TRBJ1-1|-|-
TGCGCCAAAAAATACCGGGATTCACTCACAATCTACACTGAAGCTTTCTTT
CAKKYRDSLTIYTEAFF
>TRBV7-9|TRBJ2-7|TRBD2|once
TGTGCCAGCAGCTCGAGGACTAGCGTCTACGAGCAGTACTTC
CASSSRTSVYEQYF
>TRBV27|TRBJ1-1|-|-
TGTGCCAGCAGTTTATATGGGGGCACTGAAGCTTTCTTT
CASSLYGGTEAFF
>TRBV25-1|TRBJ1-1|-|once
TGTGCCAGCAGTGAAGGGCCCTACCTCAACACTGAAGCTTTCTTT
CASSEGPYLNTEAFF
>TRBV5-1|TRBJ2-2|-|-
TGCGCCAGCAGTTCGCATGGGAGCGGGAACACCGGGGAGCTGTTTTTT
CASSSHGSGNTGELFF
>TRBV10-1|TRBJ1-3|-|-
TGCGCCAGCAGTACCGGGACCGCTGGAAACACCATATATTTT
CASSTGTAGNTIYF
>TRBV2|TRBJ2-7|TRBD2|-
TGTGCCAGCAGAGCCGGGACTAGCGTTAGCTACGAGCAGTACTTC
CASRAGTSVSYEQYF
>TRBV7-3|TRBJ2-1|TRBD2|-
TGTGCCAGCAGCCGTAGGGGGTTAGCGGGAGGGCAACTCGGCAATGAGCAGTTCTTC
CASSRRGLAGGQLGNEQFF
>TRBV2|TRBJ2-2|-|-
TGTGCCAGCAGTTCCAGGAGGGACACCGGGGAGCTGTTTTTT
CASSSRRDTGELFF
>TRBV19|TRBJ2-7|-|-
TGTGCCAGATCGACCACTAAACCACGATCAGCAGGCCGGTCCATCTACGAGCAGTACTTC
CARSTTKPRSAGRSIYEQYF
>TRBV18|TRBJ1-1|TRBD1|-
TGTGCCAGCTCCCCAGACAGGGGGCTATTGAACACTGAAGCTTTCTTT
CASSPDRGLLNTEAFF
>TRBV28|TRBJ1-5|-|-
TGTGCCAGCAGAGGGCGGGTTTTAGGTGGTCAGCCCCAGCATTTT
CASRGRVLGGQPQHF
>TRBV6-5|TRBJ1-1|-|-
TGTGCCAGCAGTTACTCCTATAACAGAAACACTGAAGCTTTCTTT
CASSYSYNRNTEAFF
>TRBV13|TRBJ1-2|TRBD1|-
TGTGCCAGCAGCGGTAAAGGGGGCTTGGGTGGCTACACCTTC
CASSGKGGLGGYTF
>TRBV19|TRBJ2-2|TRBD1|-
TGTGCCAGTAGTAGAAACCCGGGACAGGTGTACACCGGGGAGCTGTTTTTT
CASSRNPGQVYTGELFF
>TRBV28|TRBJ1-6|TRBD1|-
TGTGCCACCAGGGGGCCGGGGAGGGGCGTCTATAATTCACCCCTCCACTTT
CATRGPGRGVYNSPLHF
>TRBV5-4|TRBJ2-7|TRBD2|-
TGTGCCAGCAGCTTGGGCCTAGCGGGATCGACCTACGAGCAGTACTTC
CASSLGLAGSTYEQYF
>TRBV5-1|TRBJ2-5|-|-
TGCGCCAGCAGCTTCGGCCAGCGTGTCCAAGAGACCCAGTACTTC
CASSFGQRVQETQYF
>TRBV6-1|TRBJ1-2|-|-
TGTGCCAGCAGTGAAATGGAGGTTCTAAAGTATGGCTACACCTTC
CASSEMEVLKYGYTF
>TRBV2|TRBJ2-2|TRBD2|-
TGTGCCAGCAAGCGGGGGGGAGGATACTACACCGGGGAGCTGTTTTTT
CASKRGGGYYTGELFF
>TRBV30|TRBJ1-1|-|-
TGTGCCTGGAGTGAGTTCAACACTGAAGCTTTCTTT
CAWSEFNTEAFF
>TRBV6-6|TRBJ2-7|TRBD1|-
TGTGCCAGCAGTAGACAGGGTCTTAGGGAGCAGTACTTC
CASSRQGLREQYF
>TRBV5-1|TRBJ2-2|TRBD1|-
TGCGCCAGCAGCTTGGAAACAGGGGGCTTGTCCGGGGAGCTGTTTTTT
CASSLETGGLSGELFF
>TRBV19|TRBJ2-7|-|-
TGTGCCAGTAGTACGGGACGGAGTTACGAGCAGTACTTC
CASSTGRSYEQYF
>TRBV5-1|TRBJ1-1|-|-
TGCGCCAGCAGCTTGGTTCAGGGAGGAAGATCTGAAGCTTTCTTT
CASSLVQGGRSEAFF
>TRBV28|TRBJ2-3|-|-
TGTGCCAGCTTTACCCATGGAGATACGCAGTATTTT
CASFTHGDTQYF
>TRBV5-1|TRBJ2-2|-|-
TGCGCCAGCAGCTTGGCCCGAGACGCCTTCACCGGGGAGCTGTTTTTT
CASSLARDAFTGELFF
>TRBV10-3|TRBJ2-5|-|once
TGTGCCATCAGTGAGGATCTAGTTGTCGGGACCCAGTACTTC
CAISEDLVVGTQYF
>TRBV7-7|TRBJ1-3|-|-
TGTGCCAGCAGTCAAACGGACTCAGGTGGAAACACCATATATTTT
CASSQTDSGGNTIYF
>TRBV5-1|TRBJ1-3|-|-
TGCGCCAGCAGCCCCCACGTGGGAAACACCATATATTTT
CASSPHVGNTIYF